This TCR beta chain is from a study of OX40 agonist ivuxolimab in advanced cancers. About the research overall: Melanoma, hepatocellular carcinoma, head and neck or renal cell cancer occurred in dose-escalation patients.

CDR3 length: 15 amino acids. Germline V gene lookup returns CDR1 SGHDN and CDR2 FVKESK. V lost 4 bases to trimming and J lost 3 bases, with 15 bases between them. Profiling relied on immunoSEQ multiplex PCR, and the TCRdb table lists in-frame clones only, not all of them. The sample contains over 50,000 clones, about 89% of which appear only once. Findings and caveats of the study: Dose levels from 0.1 to 3.0 mg/kg saw CD4+ and CD8+ blood T cells expand clonally by week 6.

At baseline, cycle 4 day 1, and cycle 7 day 1, blood was sampled. With regard to this clone: Its antigen remains unidentified.

The chain uses TRBV14 and TRBJ1-2, with D unresolved. The material sequenced was CD4+ or CD8+ T cells sorted from blood, taken in a trial of the OX40 agonist ivuxolimab. The TCR was taken from an adult with an advanced solid tumor such as melanoma, head and neck, liver or kidney cancer. Here the CDR3 DNA reads TGTGCCAGCAGCCCAGACCCGGGCCTGGACTATGGCTACACCTTC. Translated: CASSPDPGLDYGYTF.